Sequencing of this TCR beta chain was carried out in a study of response to subunit inactivated influenza vaccine. The ends lost 1 base at V and 5 bases at J; junction bases unmatched: 4. The CDR3 has 14 amino acids. CDR1 and CDR2 from the germline V gene are GTSNPN and SVGIG (reference sequence). Via MiXCR, TCRdb re-called the RT-PCR reads, giving one row per CDR3 protein. The table lists about 540,000 distinct CDR3 sequences, around a quarter of them singletons. In addition, the sample was reused for a study of T cells expressing NK-cell markers. That paper states: The TCR beta cDNA came from 5'RACE template switching with UMIs.

Sequencing used CD4+ T cells sorted from PBMCs, obtained roughly 13 days after vaccination. The TCR sequence derives from a man aged 45 to 65 who received an inactivated influenza vaccine. V and J are TRBV30 and TRBJ2-4, with TRBD2 identical over 8 bases. CDR3 in DNA: TGTGCCTGGAGTGGCGGGACTAGTGAAAACATTCAGTACTTC. This codes for CAWSGGTSENIQYF. Full variable domain (remainder filled in from reference TRBV30 and TRBJ2-4): SQTIHQWPATLVQPVGSPLSLECTVEGTSNPNLYWYRQAAGRGLQLLFYSVGIGQISSEVPQNLSASRPQDRQFILSSKKLLLSDSGFYLCAWSGGTSENIQYFGAGTRLSVL.